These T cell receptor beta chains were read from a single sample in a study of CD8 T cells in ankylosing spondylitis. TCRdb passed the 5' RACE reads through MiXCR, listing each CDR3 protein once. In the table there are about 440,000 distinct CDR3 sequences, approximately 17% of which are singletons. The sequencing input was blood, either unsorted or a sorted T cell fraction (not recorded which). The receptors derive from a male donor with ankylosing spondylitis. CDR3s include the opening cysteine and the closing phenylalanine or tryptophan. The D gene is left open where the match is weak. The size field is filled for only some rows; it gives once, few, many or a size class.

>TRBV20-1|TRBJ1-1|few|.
CSARDLGYTEAFF
TGCAGTGCTAGAGATCTGGGGTACACTGAAGCTTTCTTT
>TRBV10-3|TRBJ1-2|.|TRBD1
CAISGAGQGAADYGYTF
TGTGCCATCAGTGGGGCGGGACAGGGGGCGGCGGACTATGGCTACACCTTC
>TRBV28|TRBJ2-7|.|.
CASTPRGHEQYF
TGTGCCAGCACCCCCAGGGGACACGAGCAGTACTTC
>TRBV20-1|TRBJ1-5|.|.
CSASSLRGGQPQHF
TGCAGTGCTAGCTCCCTCAGGGGAGGCCAGCCCCAGCATTTT
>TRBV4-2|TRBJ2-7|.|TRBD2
CASSQAHGLAGDGYEQYF
TGTGCCAGCAGCCAGGCACACGGACTAGCGGGAGATGGGTACGAGCAGTACTTC
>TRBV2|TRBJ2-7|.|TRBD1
CASSTTGQGPYEQYF
TGTGCCAGCAGCACCACGGGACAGGGGCCTTACGAGCAGTACTTC
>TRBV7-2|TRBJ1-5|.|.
CASSPGGARSNQPQHF
TGTGCCAGCAGCCCCGGGGGGGCGAGGAGCAATCAGCCCCAGCATTTT
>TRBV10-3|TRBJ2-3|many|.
CAISDYRGGDDTQYF
TGTGCCATCAGTGACTACCGCGGGGGCGATGATACGCAGTATTTT
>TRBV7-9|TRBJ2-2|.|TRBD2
CASRTGGSGELFF
TGTGCCAGCAGAACCGGGGGGTCCGGGGAGCTGTTTTTT
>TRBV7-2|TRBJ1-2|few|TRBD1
CASTRWAGGMGGYTF
TGTGCCAGCACCCGATGGGCAGGGGGTATGGGGGGCTACACCTTC
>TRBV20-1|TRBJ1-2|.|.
CSARPEVRMRAYGYTF
TGCAGTGCTAGACCAGAAGTCAGGATGCGGGCTTATGGCTACACCTTC
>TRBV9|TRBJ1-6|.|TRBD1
CASSKDRKYLGNSPLHF
TGTGCCAGCAGCAAGGACAGGAAGTATCTGGGTAATTCACCCCTCCACTTT
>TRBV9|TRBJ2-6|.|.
CASSSTLTGSGANVLTF
TGTGCCAGCAGCTCCACCCTTACGGGTTCTGGGGCCAACGTCCTGACTTTC
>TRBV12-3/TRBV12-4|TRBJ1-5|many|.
CASSFKGNQPQHF
TGTGCCAGCAGTTTTAAGGGCAATCAGCCCCAGCATTTT
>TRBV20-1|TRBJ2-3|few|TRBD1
CSATGTGYTDTQYF
TGCAGTGCTACTGGGACAGGGTACACAGATACGCAGTATTTT
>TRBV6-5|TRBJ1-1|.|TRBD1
CASSYGGQGVGAFF
TGTGCCAGCAGTTACGGTGGGCAGGGGGTAGGAGCTTTCTTT
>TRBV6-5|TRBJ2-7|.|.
CASSYRSSEYPYEQYF
TGTGCCAGCAGTTACAGATCAAGCGAATACCCCTACGAGCAGTACTTC
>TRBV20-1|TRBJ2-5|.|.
CSAPPALSQETQYF
TGCAGTGCCCCCCCCGCCCTGTCCCAAGAGACCCAGTACTTC
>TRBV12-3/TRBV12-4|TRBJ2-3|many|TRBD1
CASSTYGTGRTDTQYF
TGTGCCAGCAGTACCTACGGGACAGGGAGAACAGATACGCAGTATTTT
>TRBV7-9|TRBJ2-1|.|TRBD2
CASQKGLADPSYNEQFF
TGTGCCAGCCAGAAGGGACTAGCGGACCCCTCCTACAATGAGCAGTTCTTC
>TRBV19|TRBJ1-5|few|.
CASSIRVRGPHQPQHF
TGTGCCAGTAGTATAAGGGTCCGGGGGCCCCATCAGCCCCAGCATTTT
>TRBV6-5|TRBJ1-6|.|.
CASSSLSGGEGSPLHF
TGTGCCAGCAGTTCCCTTTCGGGGGGGGAGGGATCACCCCTCCACTTT
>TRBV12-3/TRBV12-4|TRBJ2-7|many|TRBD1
CASSQGQGYIEQYF
TGTGCCAGCAGCCAGGGACAGGGGTATATTGAGCAGTACTTC
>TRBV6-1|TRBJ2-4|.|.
CASRGGPKNIQYF
TGTGCCAGCAGGGGCGGACCCAAAAACATTCAGTACTTC
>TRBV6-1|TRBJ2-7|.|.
CASSGPQGNSYEQYF
TGTGCCAGCAGCGGACCACAAGGAAACTCCTACGAGCAGTACTTC
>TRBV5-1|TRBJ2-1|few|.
CASSLGPAIGDEQFF
TGCGCCAGCAGCTTGGGGCCAGCGATAGGGGATGAGCAGTTCTTC
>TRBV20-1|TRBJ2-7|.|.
CSARGGSRYEQYF
TGCAGTGCTAGAGGTGGGAGTCGCTACGAGCAGTACTTC
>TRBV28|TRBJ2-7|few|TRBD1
CASRVRQGLVYEQYF
TGTGCCAGCAGGGTCCGACAGGGCCTTGTCTACGAGCAGTACTTC
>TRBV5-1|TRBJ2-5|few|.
CASSTGTIKETQYF
TGCGCCAGCAGCACCGGGACGATTAAAGAGACCCAGTACTTC
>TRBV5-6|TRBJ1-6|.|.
CASNPSAGFYNSPLHF
TGTGCCAGCAACCCCTCGGCAGGGTTCTATAATTCACCCCTCCACTTT
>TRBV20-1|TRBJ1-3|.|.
CSASGHISGNTIYF
TGCAGTGCTTCGGGACATATCTCTGGAAACACCATATATTTT
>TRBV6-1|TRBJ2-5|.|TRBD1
CASSGTGLQETQYF
TGTGCCAGCAGTGGGACAGGGCTACAAGAGACCCAGTACTTC
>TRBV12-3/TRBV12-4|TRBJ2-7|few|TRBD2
CASSIGLAGGPSIHEQYF
TGTGCCAGCAGTATTGGACTAGCGGGAGGGCCGTCAATCCACGAGCAGTACTTC
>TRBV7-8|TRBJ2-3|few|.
CASSPSPWDPTHTDTQYF
TGTGCCAGCAGCCCCTCGCCCTGGGACCCTACTCACACAGATACGCAGTATTTT
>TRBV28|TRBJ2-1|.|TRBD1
CASSSVGTGDYEQFF
TGTGCCAGCAGTTCAGTGGGGACAGGGGATTATGAGCAGTTCTTC
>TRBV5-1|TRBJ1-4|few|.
CASSQSPEATNEKLFF
TGCGCCAGCAGCCAGTCACCGGAGGCAACTAATGAAAAACTGTTTTTT
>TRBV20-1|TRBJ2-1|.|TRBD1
CSAQGDRGYEQFF
TGCAGTGCCCAAGGGGACAGGGGATATGAGCAGTTCTTC
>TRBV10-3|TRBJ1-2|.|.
CAISESGSSNYGYTF
TGTGCCATCAGTGAGTCAGGCTCAAGTAACTATGGCTACACCTTC
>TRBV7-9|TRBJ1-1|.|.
CASSPTVWNTEAFF
TGTGCCAGCAGCCCAACAGTTTGGAACACTGAAGCTTTCTTT